The T cell receptor beta chain under discussion was sequenced for a study of cytomegalovirus exposure and HLA in healthy donors. Study-level findings and limits: In a later analysis, HLA-associated beta chains showed higher expansion and lower generation probabilities than comparable chains. In a later analysis, HLA-C alleles had the fewest associated TCRs, DRB1 alleles the most. Reports indicate that TCR beta sequences accurately predicted the HLA-A and HLA-B alleles of most subjects.

Points on this clone: Its matching antigen is unknown.

The PCR had 60 Vbeta and 13 Jbeta primers. As originally analysed: Among the unique TCR beta chains that a later analysis counted, 75 million to 85 million in all, 10 million to 11 million were shared. Assay: immunoSEQ multiplex PCR; the TCRdb copy retains only in-frame clones and omits some. D and trimming were read from the DNA, whereas the V and J calls and clone size are those reported in that table. The profile shows about 140,000 clones, roughly 77% of them singletons. V was pared by 4 bases and J by 1 base, with 17 bases between. The CDR3 totals 16 residues. Germline V gene lookup returns CDR1 SGHNT and CDR2 YYREEE (reference sequence).

The clonotype originates from a man younger than 35 in good health and CMV-seropositive. V gene TRBV5-4 combines with J gene TRBJ1-1; D is possibly TRBD1 (5 bases). The sample comprised PBMCs. CDR3 DNA sequence: TGTGCCAGCAGCACTTCAGGACAACGTAAGAACACTGAAGCTTTCTTT. Protein: CASSTSGQRKNTEAFF.